Listed here are 7 T cell receptor beta chains from one sample, sequenced in a study of cytotoxic CD8 clonotypes in ibrutinib-treated CLL. Assay used: immunoSEQ multiplex PCR; TCRdb lists only in-frame clones, some missing. The sample includes 250,000 to 350,000 clones, roughly 76% of them seen just once. The material sequenced was PBMCs, taken at disease progression, from a patient treated with ibrutinib. The receptors originated from a human donor with chronic lymphocytic leukemia.

This sequence joins TRBV28 and TRBJ2-3; 10 bases fit TRBD2. Germline V gene lookup returns CDR1 MDHEN and CDR2 SYDVKM. J was trimmed by 0 bases and V by 7 bases; bases with no gene match: 7. This CDR3 comprises 16 residues. The DNA for the CDR3 is TGTGCCAGCAAGCCTAGCGGGAGAGGTAGCACAGATACGCAGTATTTT. Translation gives CASKPSGRGSTDTQYF.

The chain couples TRBV18 to TRBJ1-6; 8 bases match TRBD1. The V gene's germline CDR1 is KGHSH and CDR2 LQKENI. The CDR3 sequence is 16 residues long. The V and J ends lost 6 bases and 10 bases, in that order; junction bases with no gene match: 14. CDR3 in amino acids: CASSRWGQVPYSPLHF. The CDR3 nucleotides read TGTGCCAGCTCCCGATGGGGACAGGTTCCTTACTCACCCCTCCACTTT.

The gene calls are TRBV10-1 and TRBJ1-2, with 9 bases fitting TRBD1. The length of the CDR3 is 14 residues. Unmatched junction bases numbered 4, after V lost 6 bases and J lost 2 bases. The germline V gene encodes CDR1 WNHNN and CDR2 SYGVQD (reference sequence). The chain's CDR3 is CASRPGQGNYGYTF. For the CDR3, the DNA is TGCGCCAGCAGACCGGGACAGGGAAACTATGGCTACACCTTC.

A few counts support this clone. The V gene is TRBV7-2, the J gene TRBJ1-1; no clear D. Trimming cost V 6 bases and J 8 bases, with 25 bases left between them. The CDR3 has 16 amino acids. Per germline, CDR1 SGHTA and CDR2 FQGNSA. CDR3 bases: TGTGCCAGCAGACTGGCACGGCTAGTGATGGGCAGCGAAGCTTTCTTT. It encodes CASRLARLVMGSEAFF.

The chain couples TRBV5-6 to TRBJ2-3, with a weak D call TRBD2 (5 bases). This CDR3 has 12 amino acids. The V gene lost 3 bases and the J gene lost 11 bases, with 13 bases spanning the gap. CDR1 and CDR2 from the germline V gene are SGHDT and YYEEEE. The CDR3 coding sequence is TGTGCCAGCAGCTGGGAGTTCGAAGGGCAGTATTTT. Encoded protein: CASSWEFEGQYF.

The rearrangement links TRBV15 to TRBJ2-5; 9 nucleotides agree with TRBD1. This CDR3 spans 14 amino acids. Germline CDR1 is LNHNV and CDR2 is YYDKDF (reference sequence). V shed 3 bases and J 5 bases; nucleotides not matched to a gene: 4. CDR3 DNA: TGTGCCACCAGCAGGACAGGGGGTGAGGAGACCCAGTACTTC. Encoded protein: CATSRTGGEETQYF.

The chain employs TRBV29-1 and TRBJ2-1; 7 nucleotides agree with TRBD2. Germline V CDR1 and CDR2: SQVTM, ANQGSEA. Trimming took 6 bases from V and 4 from J; bases not matched to a gene: 9. The CDR3 spans 14 residues. The CDR3 sequence is CSVGGGRGYNEQFF. CDR3 DNA: TGCAGCGTGGGAGGAGGGCGGGGGTACAATGAGCAGTTCTTC.